The text below deals with one T cell receptor beta chain. Its antigen is as yet unknown. MiXCR, applied by TCRdb to the reads, yields one record per CDR3 protein. The sample records a few hundred thousand distinct CDR3 sequences, 29% being singletons. J lost 3 bases, V lost 8 bases, and 13 bases had no gene match. The germline CDR1 and CDR2 sequences are LNHDA and SQIVND (reference sequence). The CDR3 runs 17 residues. These data belong to a study of T cell repertoires in cytomegalovirus infection. Study-wide context: Public TCR beta signature analysis indicated the presence of both CMV infection and matching HLA type.

This receptor was identified in a human donor in good health (CMV status not recorded). Some clones in this sample may be carry-over from other donors' samples. This material consisted of cultured PBMCs, taken from culture after CMV antigen stimulation. V gene TRBV19 combines with J gene TRBJ1-3; 10 nucleotides match TRBD1. The CDR3 sequence is CASESPGTGVDGNTIYF. Here the CDR3 DNA reads TGTGCCAGTGAATCTCCCGGGACAGGGGTGGATGGAAACACCATATATTTT.